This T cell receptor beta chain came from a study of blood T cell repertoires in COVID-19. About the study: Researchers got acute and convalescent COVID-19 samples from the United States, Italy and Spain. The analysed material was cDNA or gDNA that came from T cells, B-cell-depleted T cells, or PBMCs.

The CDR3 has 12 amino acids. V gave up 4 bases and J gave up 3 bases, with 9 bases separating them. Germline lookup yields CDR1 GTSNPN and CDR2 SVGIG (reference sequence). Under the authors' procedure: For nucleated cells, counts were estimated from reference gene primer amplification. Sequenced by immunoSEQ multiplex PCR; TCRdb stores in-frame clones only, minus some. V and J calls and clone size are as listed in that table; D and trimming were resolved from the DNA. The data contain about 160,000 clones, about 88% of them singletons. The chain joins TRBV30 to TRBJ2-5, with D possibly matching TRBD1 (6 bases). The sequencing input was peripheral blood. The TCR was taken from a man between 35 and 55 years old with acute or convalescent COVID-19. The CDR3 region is CAWISGEETQYF. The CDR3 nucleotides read TGTGCCTGGATTTCAGGGGAAGAGACCCAGTACTTC.